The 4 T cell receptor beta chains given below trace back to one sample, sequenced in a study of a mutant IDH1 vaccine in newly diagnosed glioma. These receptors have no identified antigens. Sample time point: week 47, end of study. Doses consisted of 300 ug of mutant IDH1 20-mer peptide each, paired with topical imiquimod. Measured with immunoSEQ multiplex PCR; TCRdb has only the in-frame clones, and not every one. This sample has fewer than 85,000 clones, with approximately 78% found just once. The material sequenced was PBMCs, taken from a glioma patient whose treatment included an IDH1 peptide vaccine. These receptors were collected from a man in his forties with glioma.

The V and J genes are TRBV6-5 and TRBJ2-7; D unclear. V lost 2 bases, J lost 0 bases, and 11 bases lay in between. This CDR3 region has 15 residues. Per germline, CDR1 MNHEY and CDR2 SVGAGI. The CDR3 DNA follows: TGTGCCAGCAGTTACGGAAGGCAGGCCTCCTACGAGCAGTACTTC. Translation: CASSYGRQASYEQYF.

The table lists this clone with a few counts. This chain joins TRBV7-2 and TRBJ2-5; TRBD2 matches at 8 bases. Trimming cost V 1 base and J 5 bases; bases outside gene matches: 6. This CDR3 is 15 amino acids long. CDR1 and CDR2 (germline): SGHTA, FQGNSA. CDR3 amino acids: CASSLVSGGRETQYF. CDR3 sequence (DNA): TGTGCCAGCAGCTTAGTGTCGGGGGGGAGGGAGACCCAGTACTTC.

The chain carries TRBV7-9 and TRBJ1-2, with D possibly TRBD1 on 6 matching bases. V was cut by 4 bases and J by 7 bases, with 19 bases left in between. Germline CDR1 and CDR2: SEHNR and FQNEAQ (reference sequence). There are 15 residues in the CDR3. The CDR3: CASSSVEGVLSGYTF. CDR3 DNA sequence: TGTGCCAGCAGCTCCGTGGAGGGGGTCCTGTCTGGCTACACCTTC.

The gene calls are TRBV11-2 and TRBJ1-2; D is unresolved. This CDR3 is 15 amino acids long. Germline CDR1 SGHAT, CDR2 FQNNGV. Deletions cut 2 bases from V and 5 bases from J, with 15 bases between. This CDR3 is CASSLSPAGGYGYTF. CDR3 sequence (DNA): TGTGCCAGCAGCTTAAGCCCTGCAGGCGGGTATGGCTACACCTTC.